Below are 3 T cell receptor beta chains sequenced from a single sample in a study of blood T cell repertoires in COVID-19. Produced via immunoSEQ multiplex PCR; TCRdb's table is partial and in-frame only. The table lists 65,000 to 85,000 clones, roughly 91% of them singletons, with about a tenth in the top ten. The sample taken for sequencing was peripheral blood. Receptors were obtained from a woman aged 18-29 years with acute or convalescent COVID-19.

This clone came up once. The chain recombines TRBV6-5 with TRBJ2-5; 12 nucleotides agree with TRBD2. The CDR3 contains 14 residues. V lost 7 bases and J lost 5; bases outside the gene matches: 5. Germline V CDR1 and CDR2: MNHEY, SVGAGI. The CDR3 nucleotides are TGTGCCAGCACCGGACTAGCGGGGTGGGAGACCCAGTACTTC. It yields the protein CASTGLAGWETQYF.

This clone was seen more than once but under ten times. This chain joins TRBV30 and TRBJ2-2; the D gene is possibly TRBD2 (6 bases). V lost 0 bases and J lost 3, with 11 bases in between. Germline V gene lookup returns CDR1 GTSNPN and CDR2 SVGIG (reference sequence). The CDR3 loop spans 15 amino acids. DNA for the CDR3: TGTGCCTGGAGTGTAGCCGGGAGAGACACCGGGGAGCTGTTTTTT. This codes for CAWSVAGRDTGELFF.

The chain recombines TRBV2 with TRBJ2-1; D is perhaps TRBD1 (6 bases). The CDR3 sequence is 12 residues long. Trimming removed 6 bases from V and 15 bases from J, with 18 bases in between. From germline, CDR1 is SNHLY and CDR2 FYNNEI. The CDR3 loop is CASSQPGQGRFF. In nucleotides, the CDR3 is TGTGCCAGCAGCCAACCCGGTCAGGGGAGGTTCTTC.